This note documents a single T cell receptor beta chain sequence. The CDR3 is made up of 17 amino acids. The germline V gene has CDR1 SEHNR and CDR2 FQNEAQ (reference sequence). Trimming removed 1 base from V and 6 bases from J; junction bases left unmatched: 10. The data derive from a study of cytomegalovirus exposure and HLA in healthy donors. Here immunoSEQ multiplex PCR was the method, and the copy in TCRdb shows in-frame clones only, minus some. The data hold a few hundred thousand clones, with around 89% observed a single time. Sequenced sample: PBMCs. The TCR originated in a young woman in good health and CMV-seronegative. The J gene is TRBJ1-5, the V gene TRBV7-9; 9 bases are a match to TRBD1. The CDR3: CASSLGFGDRVGQPQHF. The CDR3 DNA sequence: TGTGCCAGCAGCTTAGGGTTTGGGGACAGGGTGGGTCAGCCCCAGCATTTT.